Each of the 24 T cell receptor beta chains below was sequenced from the same sample in a study of blood T cell repertoires in COVID-19. Method: immunoSEQ multiplex PCR; TCRdb's copy keeps in-frame clones and lacks some. The sample comprises 280,000 or so clones, more than 70% of which are singletons, and approximately 6.6% rests with the top ten. The specimen sequenced was peripheral blood. These receptors came from a woman aged 25-40 years who had recovered from COVID-19.

A remark on this clone: Distinct nucleotide sequences in the sample also encode this CDR3. This chain connects TRBV19 to TRBJ2-7; 8 positions agree with TRBD1. With V trimmed by 5 bases and J by 3 bases, 3 bases remained unmatched. CDR3 size: 13 residues. Germline loops: CDR1 LNHDA, CDR2 SQIVND (reference sequence). In nucleotides, the CDR3 is TGTGCCAGTAGTCGGGACAGGAGCTACGAGCAGTACTTC. Translation gives CASSRDRSYEQYF.

The gene calls are TRBV7-9 and TRBJ1-3, with D possibly matching TRBD1 (5 bases). V was clipped by 1 base and J by 0 bases, with 10 bases between them. Germline CDR1 reads SEHNR; CDR2 reads FQNEAQ (reference sequence). The CDR3 covers 16 residues. CDR3 DNA: TGTGCCAGCAGCTTAGATAAAGACAGCTCTGGAAACACCATATATTTT. Translating it yields CASSLDKDSSGNTIYF.

CDR3 protein: CASKPYSGQVQETQYF. In nucleotides, the CDR3 is TGCGCCAGCAAACCTTATAGTGGGCAGGTCCAAGAGACCCAGTACTTC. The chain has TRBV5-1 and TRBJ2-5; D call uncertain. Germline assignment: CDR1 SGHRS and CDR2 YFSETQ. Trimming removed 6 bases at V and 1 base at J, with 19 bases between. The CDR3 has 16 residues.

The CDR3 coding sequence is TGTGCCAGCAGTGCGTTGGAGGGGCCAGAGACCCAGTACTTC. Its translation is CASSALEGPETQYF. The rearrangement links TRBV2 to TRBJ2-5; D possibly corresponds to TRBD2 (6 bases). CDR1 and CDR2 from the germline V gene are SNHLY and FYNNEI. The CDR3 runs to 14 residues. Trimming stripped 4 bases from V and 4 bases from J, with 13 bases between.

The J gene is TRBJ2-3, the V gene TRBV27; the match to TRBD1 covers 10 bases. J lost 2 bases, V lost 5 bases, and 7 bases had no gene match. The CDR3 is made up of 16 amino acids. Germline V CDR1 and CDR2: MNHEY, SMNVEV (reference sequence). DNA for the CDR3: TGTGCCAGCAGTGACCGGGACAGGGGTTACACAGATACGCAGTATTTT. Amino acid sequence: CASSDRDRGYTDTQYF.

The chain has TRBV30 and TRBJ2-2; a weak D match, TRBD2 (5 bases). V lost 2 bases and J 3 bases, leaving 13 bases between the germline ends. Per the germline V gene, CDR1 is GTSNPN and CDR2 is SVGIG (reference sequence). The CDR3 is made up of 15 amino acids. As DNA, the CDR3 is TGTGCCTGGAGTAGAGGGTTCGCGGACACCGGGGAGCTGTTTTTT. This encodes CAWSRGFADTGELFF.

This chain links TRBV5-1 with TRBJ1-2, with 10 bases aligning to TRBD1. This CDR3 is 17 amino acids long. The germline CDR1 and CDR2 sequences are SGHRS and YFSETQ. V lost 4 bases to trimming and J lost 8 bases; unmatched junction nucleotides: 17. The CDR3 DNA reads as TGCGCCAGCAGCCGGACGGGATTTAGACAGGGGGCGAAAGGCTACACCTTC. It translates to CASSRTGFRQGAKGYTF. The whole variable domain, remainder taken from reference TRBV5-1 and TRBJ1-2, is KAGVTQTPRYLIKTRGQQVTLSCSPISGHRSVSWYQQTPGQGLQFLFEYFSETQRNKGNFPGRFSGRQFSNSRSEMNVSTLELGDSALYLCASSRTGFRQGAKGYTFGSGTRLTVV.

The V gene is TRBV7-8, the J gene TRBJ2-5; 13 positions agree with TRBD2. Germline lookup yields CDR1 SGHVS and CDR2 FQNEAQ. The CDR3 contains 19 residues. V shed 5 bases, J shed 3 bases, and the junction held 15 bases outside the gene matches. DNA of the CDR3: TGTGCCAGCAGCCCGGTTGTGGGACTAGCGGGGTTTGGCAAAGAGACCCAGTACTTC. This codes for CASSPVVGLAGFGKETQYF.

V and J are TRBV7-3 and TRBJ2-2; TRBD1 matches 7 bases. The V segment lost 3 bases and the J segment 8 bases; nucleotides outside the gene matches: 6. This CDR3 has 14 residues. Germline loops: CDR1 SGHTA, CDR2 FQGTGA. The CDR3 sequence: CASSLGPGQGELFF. The CDR3 DNA sequence: TGTGCCAGCAGCTTGGGGCCGGGACAGGGGGAGCTGTTTTTT.

This chain connects TRBV29-1 to TRBJ2-3, with TRBD2 matching 14 bases. CDR3 size: 15 residues. CDR1 is SQVTM, CDR2 ANQGSEA, per germline. V was clipped by 6 bases and J by 8 bases; unmatched bases: 10. The CDR3 region has the DNA TGCAGCGTGGGGCCGGGACTAGCGGGGGCGGGTACGCAGTATTTT. The encoded protein is CSVGPGLAGAGTQYF.

The chain carries TRBV5-1 and TRBJ2-5, with 10 nucleotides matching TRBD2. V was clipped by 1 base and J by 5 bases; unmatched bases: 5. CDR3 length: 15 residues. Germline CDR1 and CDR2: SGHRS and YFSETQ. The CDR3 is CASSLPAGGPETQYF. As DNA, the CDR3 is TGCGCCAGCAGCTTGCCAGCGGGGGGGCCGGAGACCCAGTACTTC.

The V gene is TRBV7-2, the J gene TRBJ2-3; TRBD2 aligns across 8 bases. The CDR3 contains 17 residues. Germline loops: CDR1 SGHTA, CDR2 FQGNSA. V was pared by 0 bases and J by 5 bases, with 10 bases of the junction left unmatched. In DNA form, the CDR3 reads TGTGCCAGCAGCTTAGCCCTCCCCGGGGGGGCAGGAGATACGCAGTATTTT. This encodes CASSLALPGGAGDTQYF.

The sample holds one count of this clone. This sequence joins TRBV29-1 and TRBJ2-3, with 8 bases identical to TRBD1. The CDR3 extends over 13 amino acids. From germline, CDR1 is SQVTM and CDR2 ANQGSEA. The V and J ends lost 7 bases and 1 base, in that order; junction bases with no gene match: 4. This chain's CDR3 is CSGTGTGTDTQYF. The CDR3 nucleotides are TGCAGCGGGACAGGGACCGGCACAGATACGCAGTATTTT.

The CDR3 bases are TGCAGCGTTCGGGGGGGTTACGAGCAGTACTTC. Residues: CSVRGGYEQYF. The chain combines TRBV29-1 with TRBJ2-7; the match to TRBD2 covers 8 bases. The CDR3 sequence is 11 residues long. With V trimmed by 5 bases and J by 4 bases, 1 base remained unmatched. Germline V gene sequence: CDR1 SQVTM, CDR2 ANQGSEA.

V gene TRBV6-6 combines with J gene TRBJ1-1, with a weak D call TRBD1 (6 bases). Deletions cut 8 bases from V and 0 bases from J, with 7 bases between. CDR3 size: 12 residues. CDR1 and CDR2 (germline): MNHNY, SVGAGI (reference sequence). The CDR3 loop reads CASGTMNTEAFF. As DNA, the CDR3 is TGTGCCAGCGGGACAATGAACACTGAAGCTTTCTTT.

Here the CDR3 reads CASSLDGFYEQYF. CDR3 sequence (DNA): TGCGCCAGCAGCTTGGACGGGTTCTACGAGCAGTACTTC. The chain carries TRBV5-1 and TRBJ2-7; D gene ambiguous. V gave up 0 bases and J gave up 3 bases, with 7 bases separating them. Germline assignment: CDR1 SGHRS and CDR2 YFSETQ. The CDR3 consists of 13 residues.

V usage is TRBV7-2 and J usage is TRBJ2-3; maybe TRBD2 (7 bases). Trimming left V 7 bases short and J 5 bases short, with 22 bases between. The germline CDR1 and CDR2 sequences are SGHTA and FQGNSA. The CDR3 contains 16 residues. The CDR3 reads CASTETRGGSLDTQYF. CDR3 DNA sequence: TGTGCCAGCACAGAGACAAGGGGGGGGTCACTAGATACGCAGTATTTT.

The chain couples TRBV7-9 to TRBJ2-2, with TRBD1 matching over 7 bases. The ends lost 4 bases at V and 0 bases at J; junction bases unmatched: 5. The length of the CDR3 is 16 residues. Per the germline V gene, CDR1 is SEHNR and CDR2 is FQNEAQ (reference sequence). The CDR3 sequence: CASSSPGTANTGELFF. The CDR3 DNA follows: TGTGCCAGCAGCTCCCCTGGGACAGCGAACACCGGGGAGCTGTTTTTT. Using reference TRBV7-9 and TRBJ2-2 for the parts outside the CDR3, the full variable domain is DTGVSQNPRHKITKRGQNVTFRCDPISEHNRLYWYRQTLGQGPEFLTYFQNEAQLEKSRLLSDRFSAERPKGSFSTLEIQRTEQGDSAMYLCASSSPGTANTGELFFGEGSRLTVL.

The chain links TRBV6-5 to TRBJ1-2; D is unresolved. Germline loops: CDR1 MNHEY, CDR2 SVGAGI. The CDR3 runs 13 residues. The germline V and J ends were trimmed by 2 bases and 5 bases, with 9 bases remaining between them. DNA for the CDR3: TGTGCCAGCAGTTACGCCGGAGAGTATGGCTACACCTTC. It is translated as CASSYAGEYGYTF.

The chain is built from TRBV6-5 and TRBJ2-7, with 7 bases identical to TRBD1. The CDR3 consists of 15 residues. Trimming cost V 6 bases and J 2 bases; bases outside gene matches: 10. CDR1 and CDR2 (germline): MNHEY, SVGAGI. The CDR3 coding sequence is TGTGCCAGCAGCTCCGACAGGGTTTACCCCTACGAGCAGTACTTC. Residues: CASSSDRVYPYEQYF.

The CDR3 is CAAKEEVNTEAFF. The CDR3 DNA sequence: TGTGCCGCGAAAGAGGAAGTGAACACTGAAGCTTTCTTT. V is TRBV19 and J is TRBJ1-1, with D unresolved. Trimming removed 11 bases at V and 0 bases at J, with 13 bases between. The CDR3 totals 13 residues. Germline V CDR1 and CDR2: LNHDA, SQIVND (reference sequence).

This clone showed up just a few times. J is TRBJ1-5 and V is TRBV7-2, with 9 positions matching TRBD1. The trim removed 7 bases at V and 4 bases at J, leaving 2 bases unmatched. The CDR3 runs to 13 residues. Per germline, CDR1 SGHTA and CDR2 FQGNSA. In DNA, the CDR3 is TGTGCCAGCAACGGACAGGGGAATCAGCCCCAGCATTTT. Residues: CASNGQGNQPQHF.

The V and J genes are TRBV5-1 and TRBJ2-7, with 7 bases matching TRBD1. The CDR3 is 13 residues long. The germline gives CDR1 SGHRS, CDR2 YFSETQ. V lost 4 bases, J lost 9 bases, and 10 bases stayed unmatched. This chain's CDR3 is CASSQGQPRTQYF. In nucleotides, the CDR3 is TGCGCCAGCAGCCAGGGACAGCCGAGGACGCAGTACTTC.

This clone was counted once. The J gene is TRBJ1-5, the V gene TRBV12-3 or TRBV12-4; D is perhaps TRBD1 (5 bases). The CDR3 spans 13 residues. Trimming cost V 10 bases and J 4 bases, with 14 bases left between them. The DNA for the CDR3 is TGTGCCACGACAGTTAATCTTAATCAGCCCCAGCATTTT. This encodes CATTVNLNQPQHF.